This T cell receptor (beta chain) was profiled in a study of T cells in Graves' hyperthyroidism and ophthalmopathy (dated 2019 in TCRdb). Regarding the study in general: Peripheral blood samples were taken at the time of initial diagnosis, prior to any treatment. Whether ophthalmopathy could be predicted prospectively was tested in an independent validation cohort made up of 18 to 20 hyperthyroidism patients plus 17 patients who later progressed to ophthalmopathy. TCR V-J signatures able to tell the groups apart were searched for in a discovery cohort of 95 to 100 patients, of whom 40 to 45 had Graves' ophthalmopathy and around 58 had stable Graves' hyperthyroidism. The paper reports TCR Vbeta CDR3 sequencing of 135 peripheral blood samples: under 45 ophthalmopathy, some 80 hyperthyroidism and around 17 progressor patients. The 100 discovery patients were divided at random into training and test sets in a 7:3 ratio. After sampling, hyperthyroidism patients received methimazole starting at 30 mg daily, and ophthalmopathy patients received high-dose intravenous methylprednisolone. In roughly six Graves' hyperthyroidism patients, the study also compared T-cell repertoires from thyroid tissue with T-cell repertoires from blood.

A word on this clonotype: Its antigen is currently not known. No per-base quality is available; no much larger clone lies one base away.

Stable Graves' hyperthyroidism was defined as the absence of progression to ophthalmopathy over 18 months of follow-up. Hyperthyroidism patients were aged 18 to 65 years and newly diagnosed, with disease duration of less than 2 months. Exclusion was applied to patients with uncontrolled infections, other autoimmune diseases, pregnancy or lactation. Clinical symptoms, serum thyroxine and TRAb, thyroid ultrasound, and orbital computed tomography formed the basis for the diagnoses. Ficoll-Paque density gradient centrifugation was used to isolate PBMCs from about 9.4 ml of fresh peripheral blood. Total RNA was extracted using Trizol reagent, and RNA quality was assessed on an Agilent 2100 Bioanalyzer. TCR beta CDR3 regions were amplified from RNA transcripts. A first-round RT-PCR of the TCR CDR3 used the HTBI primer set with the Qiagen OneStep RT-PCR kit. A second multiplex PCR round built the libraries, followed by size selection and purification. The libraries were sequenced on an Illumina HiSeq2000 using paired-end 100 bp reads. The authors processed their data as follows. SOAPnuke was used to process the raw data, with reads discarded if the reads contained adapters or uncalled bases, had a mean Phred below 15, or lacked an exact constant-primer or identifier match. COPE v1.2.5 was used to merge high-quality paired reads, and clonotypes were defined as unique nucleotide sequences. MiTCR v1.1 was used to align the clonotypes against IMGT TRBV, TRBD and TRBJ reference segments. Analysis was restricted to V-J combinations with a frequency above 0.0001, which covered 99% to 99.2% of repertoires. A TCS score was defined as the ratio between F50 (clonal expansion) and ExV (chaos), using BLOSUM62-based TCRdist between CDR3 peptides within each V-J. Welch's t-statistics and random forest reduced roughly 540 V-J features to roughly 13, which were used in a naive Bayes classifier (R e1071). The public reads were reanalyzed by TCRdb: fastp trimming at Q25, MiXCR alignment, in-frame beta chains only. All rows with the same CDR3 protein become a single entry with the most common DNA and genes. These V and J calls derive from TCRdb rather than the authors' analysis. The sample table holds about 510,000 distinct CDR3 sequences, of which around 15% were seen once. The ten largest clonotypes hold 11% to 15% of the sample.

From its cysteine to its phenylalanine, the CDR3 spans 14 amino acids. Left in the record is the CDR3 DNA by itself, 42 bases read in frame from the first base. Relative to germline, V is 5 bases shorter and J is 0 bases shorter, with 10 bases between their ends. Per the germline V gene, SGHTA is the CDR1 and FQGNSA is the CDR2. Overall study results and their limits: Most expanded thyroid clonotypes (frequency above 0.001) were also detected in blood, a finding suggesting that blood repertoires may reflect thyroid immune responses. Ophthalmopathy was separated from stable hyperthyroidism by a 13 V-J signature model, with about 88% sensitivity and approximately 84% specificity obtained in cross-validation and 80%/75% obtained in testing. Sample size was not statistically predetermined, and blinding of investigators to group allocation was not performed. In validation, the model predicted progression to ophthalmopathy a median of about 6 months before onset, with 65% to 71% sensitivity and about 72% specificity.

Sequenced: blood. The origin of this receptor is a woman between 35 and 50 years old with Graves' hyperthyroidism. The rearrangement joined TRBV7-2 to TRBJ1-1; perhaps TRBD1 is the D gene, with 5 bases matching. In nucleotide form, the sequence is TGTGCCAGCAGCCGAGGGGACCTGAACACTGAAGCTTTCTTT. Its amino acids are CASSRGDLNTEAFF.